This T cell receptor (beta chain) originates from a study of identical twins. This clonotype was seen many times. TCRdb re-analysed the 5' RACE reads in MiXCR, keeping a single row per CDR3 protein. The sample has over 550,000 distinct CDR3 sequences; 7% to 7.5% are singletons. Separately, the same data were catalogued under a study of yellow fever vaccine responses in identical twins.

This TCR came from a woman aged 18 to 35 in good health. Sequencing was done on a sample of PBMCs.

CDR3 nucleotides: TGTGCCAGCAGCTTAGCTCAGGCGGGGTTCCAAGAGACCCAGTACTTC. This codes for CASSLAQAGFQETQYF. The chain employs TRBV7-6 and TRBJ2-5; possible D gene TRBD2, 6 bases. Trimming took 0 bases from V and 1 from J, leaving 12 bases between them. The CDR3 length is 16 residues. Looked up from germline, CDR1 is SGHVS and CDR2 is FNYEAQ. Full variable domain (remainder filled in from reference TRBV7-6 and TRBJ2-5): GAGVSQSPRYKVTKRGQDVALRCDPISGHVSLYWYRQALGQGPEFLTYFNYEAQQDKSGLPNDRFSAERPEGSISTLTIQRTEQRDSAMYRCASSLAQAGFQETQYFGPGTRLLVL.